One and the same sample provided the 12 T cell receptor beta chains below, sequenced in a study of shared clonotypes between healthy human individuals. Sequenced by immunoSEQ multiplex PCR; TCRdb stores in-frame clones only, minus some. There are fewer than 1.4 million clones in the sample; around 78% occur only once, and 0.6% to 0.75% lies in the top ten. The material sequenced was memory CD4+ T cells from PBMCs. Subset here: CD45RA-negative fraction. The receptor set was obtained from a young man in good health. Some clones in this sample may be carry-over from other donors' samples.

This clone was detected ten times or more. This rearrangement joins TRBV7-2 to TRBJ2-5; TRBD1 might be the D (6 bases). Germline V CDR1 and CDR2: SGHTA, FQGNSA. Trimming left V 1 base short and J 4 bases short, with 22 bases between. The CDR3 totals 18 residues. The CDR3 protein is CASSLGFSAGAGGETQYF. As DNA, the CDR3 is TGTGCCAGCAGCTTAGGTTTCAGCGCAGGGGCTGGGGGAGAGACCCAGTACTTC.

The chain couples TRBV5-1 to TRBJ2-2, with 8 bases lining up with TRBD1. Germline loops: CDR1 SGHRS, CDR2 YFSETQ. The CDR3 runs to 15 residues. J gave up 5 bases and V 4 bases, and 7 bases lay outside the gene matches. CDR3 residues: CASSPQGAGTGELFF. Written as DNA, the CDR3 is TGCGCCAGCAGCCCCCAGGGGGCAGGAACCGGGGAGCTGTTTTTT.

This chain uses TRBV7-2 with TRBJ1-5, with unresolved D. The CDR3 has 15 residues. V gave up 7 bases and J gave up 0 bases, with 13 bases separating them. Germline CDR1 SGHTA, CDR2 FQGNSA. CDR3 DNA sequence: TGTGCCAGCACCATGGAGGGAAATAGCAATCAGCCCCAGCATTTT. As protein: CASTMEGNSNQPQHF.

A single count supports this clone. The V and J genes are TRBV5-1 and TRBJ1-3; D not resolved. Trimming took 0 bases from V and 3 from J, leaving 19 bases between them. Germline assignment: CDR1 SGHRS and CDR2 YFSETQ. The length of the CDR3 is 18 residues. CDR3 in DNA: TGCGCCAGCAGCTTGGCCGGGCCTACCCAAACACATGGAAACACCATATATTTT. It specifies CASSLAGPTQTHGNTIYF.

CDR3 sequence: CASSSGASRGSNEKLFF. The CDR3 DNA is TGCGCCAGCAGCTCGGGAGCGTCCAGGGGTAGTAATGAAAAACTGTTTTTT. The chain recombines TRBV5-1 with TRBJ1-4; tentative D call: TRBD1 (6 bases). V was trimmed by 3 bases and J by 4 bases, leaving 19 bases between them. This CDR3 is built from 17 residues. Germline V gene lookup returns CDR1 SGHRS and CDR2 YFSETQ.

This clone occurred once. V usage is TRBV28 and J usage is TRBJ2-5, with D perhaps matching TRBD1 (6 bases). Germline V gene lookup returns CDR1 MDHEN and CDR2 SYDVKM. Trimming removed 6 bases from V and 7 bases from J, with 24 bases in between. The CDR3 loop spans 16 amino acids. CDR3 in amino acids: CASSQLETGSKGTQYF. The CDR3 nucleotides are TGTGCCAGCAGCCAACTCGAGACAGGCTCCAAGGGGACCCAGTACTTC. Based on the CDR3 plus reference TRBV28 and TRBJ2-5, the full variable domain is DVKVTQSSRYLVKRTGEKVFLECVQDMDHENMFWYRQDPGLGLRLIYFSYDVKMKEKGDIPEGYSVSREKKERFSLILESASTNQTSMYLCASSQLETGSKGTQYFGPGTRLLVL.

The J gene is TRBJ2-1, the V gene TRBV7-3; D may be TRBD1 (6 bases). The ends were cut back, 4 bases at V and 9 bases at J, with 13 bases in the middle. There are 13 residues in the CDR3. Germline values: CDR1 SGHTA, CDR2 FQGTGA. CDR3 in DNA: TGTGCCAGCAGCTCAGGACAGTTCGGTGAGCAGTTCTTC. Translation: CASSSGQFGEQFF.

This chain links TRBV18 with TRBJ2-5, with D tentatively TRBD1 (6 bases). The CDR3 is made up of 15 amino acids. The germline gives CDR1 KGHSH, CDR2 LQKENI. V gave up 5 bases and J gave up 1 base, with 14 bases separating them. The CDR3 protein is CASSNIRQAQETQYF. In nucleotides, the CDR3 is TGTGCCAGCTCAAACATCCGACAGGCCCAAGAGACCCAGTACTTC.

A single count supports this clone. Distinct nucleotide sequences in the sample also encode this CDR3. The chain joins TRBV7-2 to TRBJ2-3; 8 nucleotides line up with TRBD2. The germline gives CDR1 SGHTA, CDR2 FQGNSA. The junction had 4 bases not matched to a gene; V was cut back by 5 bases and J by 3 bases. The CDR3 is made up of 14 amino acids. The CDR3 region has the DNA TGTGCCAGCAGCCCGCAGCGGGGGACAGATACGCAGTATTTT. Protein sequence: CASSPQRGTDTQYF. The whole variable domain, filled in from reference TRBV7-2 and TRBJ2-3, reads GAGVSQSPSNKVTEKGKDVELRCDPISGHTALYWYRQSLGQGLEFLIYFQGNSAPDKSGLPSDRFSAERTGGSVSTLTIQRTQQEDSAVYLCASSPQRGTDTQYFGPGTRLTVL.

The rearrangement links TRBV7-8 to TRBJ1-2; 10 bases fit TRBD1. The V gene end was trimmed by 5 bases and the J gene end by 5 bases; junction bases not matched to a gene: 11. Germline lookup yields CDR1 SGHVS and CDR2 FQNEAQ. This CDR3 contains 16 residues. Here the CDR3 DNA reads TGTGCCAGCAGCCCGACCGGGACAGGGGAGGGGTATGGCTACACCTTC. This codes for CASSPTGTGEGYGYTF.

This clone was observed a single time. V and J are TRBV20-1 and TRBJ1-1; the D gene is possibly TRBD1 (5 bases). This CDR3 has 11 residues. The V gene's germline CDR1 is DFQATT and CDR2 SNEGSKA (reference sequence). Trimming cost V 4 bases and J 7 bases, with 10 bases left between them. CDR3: CSANPTVEAFF. Here the CDR3 DNA reads TGCAGTGCTAATCCGACAGTTGAAGCTTTCTTT.

The gene calls are TRBV18 and TRBJ1-4, with a weak D call TRBD1 (5 bases). The CDR3 is 13 residues long. V was clipped by 4 bases and J by 7 bases, with 10 bases between them. Germline lookup yields CDR1 KGHSH and CDR2 LQKENI. CDR3 DNA sequence: TGTGCCAGCTCACGGGGGGTCGGTGAAAAACTGTTTTTT. Translation: CASSRGVGEKLFF.